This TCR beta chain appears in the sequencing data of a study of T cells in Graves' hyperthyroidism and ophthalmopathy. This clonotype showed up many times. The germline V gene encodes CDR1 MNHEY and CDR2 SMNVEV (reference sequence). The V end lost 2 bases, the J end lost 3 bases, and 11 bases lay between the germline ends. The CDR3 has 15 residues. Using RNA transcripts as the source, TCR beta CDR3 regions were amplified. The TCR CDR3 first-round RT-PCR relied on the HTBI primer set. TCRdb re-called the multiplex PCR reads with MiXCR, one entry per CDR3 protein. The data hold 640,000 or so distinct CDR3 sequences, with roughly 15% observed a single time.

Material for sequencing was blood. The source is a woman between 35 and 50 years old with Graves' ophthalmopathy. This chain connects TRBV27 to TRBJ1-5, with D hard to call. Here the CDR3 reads CASSLEGFPNQPQHF. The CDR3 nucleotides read TGTGCCAGCAGTTTAGAAGGTTTCCCCAATCAGCCCCAGCATTTT.